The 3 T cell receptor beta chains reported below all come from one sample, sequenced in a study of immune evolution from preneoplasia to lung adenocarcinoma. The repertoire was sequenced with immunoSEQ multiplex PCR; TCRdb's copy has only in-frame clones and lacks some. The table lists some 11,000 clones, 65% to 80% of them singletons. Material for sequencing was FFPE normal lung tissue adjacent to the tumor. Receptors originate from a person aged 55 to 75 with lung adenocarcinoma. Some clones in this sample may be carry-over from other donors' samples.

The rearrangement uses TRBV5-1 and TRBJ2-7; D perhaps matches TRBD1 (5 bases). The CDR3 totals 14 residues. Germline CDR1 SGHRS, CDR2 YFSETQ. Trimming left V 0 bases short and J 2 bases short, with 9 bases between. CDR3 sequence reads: CASSLDRHPYEQYF. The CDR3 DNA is TGCGCCAGCAGCTTGGACAGGCACCCCTACGAGCAGTACTTC.

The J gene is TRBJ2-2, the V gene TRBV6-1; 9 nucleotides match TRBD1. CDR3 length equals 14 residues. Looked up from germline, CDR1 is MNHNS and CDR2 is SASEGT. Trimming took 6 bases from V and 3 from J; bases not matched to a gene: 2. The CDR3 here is CASRRDRDTGELFF. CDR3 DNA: TGTGCCAGCAGACGGGACAGGGACACCGGGGAGCTGTTTTTT.

As DNA, the CDR3 is TGTGCCAGCAGTTTTGCGGGAGATGGCTACACCTTC. Its protein is CASSFAGDGYTF. The V call is TRBV28, the J call TRBJ1-2; the D is unclear. This CDR3 comprises 12 residues. Deletions cut 3 bases from V and 6 bases from J, with 8 bases between. CDR1 and CDR2 (germline): MDHEN, SYDVKM.